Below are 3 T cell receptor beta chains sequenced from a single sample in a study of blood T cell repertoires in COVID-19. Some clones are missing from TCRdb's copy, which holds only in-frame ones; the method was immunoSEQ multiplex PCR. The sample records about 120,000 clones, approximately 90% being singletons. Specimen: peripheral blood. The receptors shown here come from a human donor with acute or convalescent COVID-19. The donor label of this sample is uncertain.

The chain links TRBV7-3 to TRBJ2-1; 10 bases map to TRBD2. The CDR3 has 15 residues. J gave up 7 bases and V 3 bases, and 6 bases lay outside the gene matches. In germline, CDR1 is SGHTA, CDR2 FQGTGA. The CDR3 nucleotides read TGTGCCAGCAGCTTTACTAGCGGGGAGGGGAATGAGCAGTTCTTC. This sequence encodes CASSFTSGEGNEQFF. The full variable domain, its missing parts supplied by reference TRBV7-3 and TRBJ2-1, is GAGVSQTPSNKVTEKGKYVELRCDPISGHTALYWYRQSLGQGPEFLIYFQGTGAADDSGLPNDRFFAVRPEGSVSTLKIQRTERGDSAVYLCASSFTSGEGNEQFFGPGTRLTVL.

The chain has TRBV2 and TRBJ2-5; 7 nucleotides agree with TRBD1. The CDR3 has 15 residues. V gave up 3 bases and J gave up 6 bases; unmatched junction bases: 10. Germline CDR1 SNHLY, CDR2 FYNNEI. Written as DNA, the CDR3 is TGTGCCAGCAGTGAGGAGACAGGGAATATGCAGACCCAGTACTTC. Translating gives CASSEETGNMQTQYF. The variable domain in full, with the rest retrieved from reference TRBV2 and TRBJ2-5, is EPEVTQTPSHQVTQMGQEVILRCVPISNHLYFYWYRQILGQKVEFLVSFYNNEISEKSEIFDDQFSVERPDGSNFTLKIRSTKLEDSAMYFCASSEETGNMQTQYFGPGTRLLVL.

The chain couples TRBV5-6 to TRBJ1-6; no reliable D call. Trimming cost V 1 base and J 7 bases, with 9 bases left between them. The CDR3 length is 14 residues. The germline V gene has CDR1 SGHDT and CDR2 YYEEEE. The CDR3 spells CASSLPRRNSPLHF. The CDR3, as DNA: TGTGCCAGCAGCTTGCCCAGGAGGAATTCACCCCTCCACTTT.